This TCR beta chain was sequenced during a study of T cells in Graves' hyperthyroidism and ophthalmopathy. Whole-study findings and limits: Most expanded thyroid clonotypes above 0.001 also appeared in blood.

Germline V gene data show CDR1 as MNHNY and CDR2 as SVGAGI (reference sequence). This CDR3 is 16 amino acids long. V was cut by 0 bases and J by 5 bases, with 16 bases left in between. This clonotype has more than one count but fewer than ten. Antigen: not known. Hyperthyroidism, newly diagnosed and lasting under 2 months, affected patients aged 18 to 65. TCR beta CDR3 sequences were amplified from RNA transcripts. TCR CDR3 regions were first amplified by RT-PCR with HTBI primers. Via MiXCR, TCRdb re-called the multiplex PCR reads, giving one row per CDR3 protein. Here the sample spans about 400,000 distinct CDR3 sequences, around 14% being singletons.

The J gene is TRBJ1-2, the V gene TRBV6-6, with D unclear. The sequencing sample was made of blood. The sequence was collected from a woman younger than 35 with Graves' hyperthyroidism that later progressed to Graves' ophthalmopathy. The CDR3: CASSYSPTPSVYGYTF. Written as DNA, the CDR3 is TGTGCCAGCAGTTACTCTCCGACACCCTCCGTGTATGGCTACACCTTC.